The 7 T cell receptor delta chains below all came from one sample that was sequenced in a study of γδ T cells in repeated Plasmodium falciparum infection. TCRdb re-processed the multiplex PCR reads via CATT. The repertoire consists of tens of thousands of delta-chain clones, with approximately 1.5% occurring once and the leading ten covering 15%. Bulk repertoires came from Vgamma9/Vdelta2+ or Vdelta2-negative gammadelta T cells flow-sorted from PBMC. The source material was gamma-delta T cells from blood. These receptors all come from a pool of human donors (malaria-infected and uninfected, not separated).

For the CDR3, the DNA is TGTGCTCTTGGTTCTATCTTACCTCTCTGGGGGATACGAGTCACCGATAAACTCATCTTT. Translating it yields CALGSILPLWGIRVTDKLIF. The rearrangement links TRDV1 to TRDJ1, with 12 bases that match TRDD3. CDR1 TSWWSYY and CDR2 QGS come from the germline V gene. V was clipped by 6 bases and J by 1 base; unmatched bases: 18. This CDR3 spans 20 amino acids.

Of note for this clone: TCRdb's listed protein matches a much larger clone and diverges from this DNA's translation at residue 18, likely through a read error; the protein shown comes from the DNA. The V gene is TRDV1, but the J gene lacks a call; the table's D call TRDD3 went unverified against the DNA. The CDR3 totals 19 residues. Looked up from germline, CDR1 is TSWWSYY and CDR2 is QGS. The CDR3 spells CALGCQGVATPLSTDKLTF. CDR3 bases: TGTGCTCTTGGGTGCCAGGGAGTGGCTACTCCCCTGTCTACCGATAAACTCACCTTT.

Of note for this clone: A read error likely explains why the TCRdb protein, taken from a much larger clone, differs from this DNA's translation at residue 4; the protein shown is translated from the DNA. The V call is TRDV1, the J call TRDJ1, with D possibly being TRDD2 (6 bases). Germline CDR1 reads TSWWSYY; CDR2 reads QGS. V lost 9 bases and J lost 2, with 13 bases in between. The CDR3 totals 13 residues. As DNA, the CDR3 is TGTGCTCTGCAGCCTTCCCTGACCGATAAACTCATCTTT. Its translation is CALQPSLTDKLIF.

This clone was seen a few times. The protein recorded in TCRdb matches a much larger clone and deviates from this DNA's translation at residue 19, suggesting a read error; the protein here is obtained by translating the DNA. This chain uses TRDV1 with TRDJ1; 8 bases map to TRDD3. CDR1 and CDR2 (germline): TSWWSYY, QGS. This CDR3 has 23 residues. CDR3 in DNA: TGTGCTCTTGGGGAACGTCCGAGGGCTACACTGGGGGGACACACCGACCCAACCGGTAAACTCATCTTT. Protein sequence: CALGERPRATLGGHTDPTGKLIF.

This clone has only a few counts. TCRdb lists the protein of a much larger clone for this DNA, which differs at residue 15, so this is likely a read error; the protein given here is translated from the DNA itself. The chain combines TRDV1 with TRDJ3, with TRDD3 matching over 11 bases. Here the J gene came from matching the DNA to germline, since TCRdb omits it. Germline CDR1 TSWWSYY, CDR2 QGS. This CDR3 has 22 amino acids. Here the CDR3 DNA reads TGTGCTCTTGGGCGAACGTGGGGGATACGCGTTTCGAGCTCCCGGGACACCCGACAGATGTTTTTC. Amino acids: CALGRTWGIRVSSSRDTRQMFF.

This clone has only a few counts. With a far larger clone one base away, a read error is the likely cause. In the same sample, other DNA sequences code for this CDR3. The V gene is TRDV1, the J gene TRDJ1; 7 bases are a match to TRDD3. The CDR3 length is 23 residues. With 0 bases clipped from V and 0 bases from J, the junction kept 25 bases outside the gene matches. From germline, CDR1 is TSWWSYY and CDR2 QGS. The CDR3 DNA follows: TGTGCTCTTGGGGAACTTTGGCCCTCCTCCAGAACTGGGGACTCCCCCTACACCGATAAACTCATCTTT. Translating it yields CALGELWPSSRTGDSPYTDKLIF.

This clone has only a few counts. TCRdb's protein, taken from a much larger clone, differs from this DNA's translation at residue 11, likely owing to a read error; the protein displayed comes from the DNA. Written as DNA, the CDR3 is TGTGCTCTTGGGTCATTCGCCCCCCTACTGAGACGACCTCGTTTTAAGCTCATCTTT. Its protein product is CALGSFAPLLRRPRFKLIF. This rearrangement joins TRDV1 to TRDJ1, with a weak D call TRDD2 (5 bases). Trimming pared 5 bases from V and 11 bases from J, leaving 36 bases between. CDR1 TSWWSYY and CDR2 QGS come from the germline V gene. CDR3 length: 19 amino acids.